This record looks at one TCR beta chain sequence and its context. The sample originates from a study of siplizumab effects on memory and regulatory T cells. Produced via immunoSEQ multiplex PCR; TCRdb's table is partial and in-frame only. Of 70,000 to 90,000 clones listed, 90% to 95% were seen once; the top ten hold 5%. This CDR3 has 13 residues. V was pared by 10 bases and J by 5 bases, with 9 bases of the junction left unmatched. Germline V gives CDR1 LNHDA, CDR2 SQIVND (reference sequence). Source material: CD8+ T cells sorted from blood. The rearrangement links TRBV19 to TRBJ2-3, with 7 positions matching TRBD1. The source is a human donor in good health. CDR3 residues: CATQTQGEDTQYF. The CDR3 nucleotides are TGTGCCACACAGACCCAGGGGGAAGATACGCAGTATTTT. Complete variable domain (other parts from reference TRBV19 and TRBJ2-3): DGGITQSPKYLFRKEGQNVTLSCEQNLNHDAMYWYRQDPGQGLRLIYYSQIVNDFQKGDIAEGYSVSREKKESFPLTVTSAQKNPTAFYLCATQTQGEDTQYFGPGTRLTVL.